This section outlines one TCR beta chain sequence together with its context. Donors likely had unrecorded immune exposures despite being nominally healthy when sampled. The PCR made use of 60 Vbeta and 13 Jbeta primers. TCRdb's table, derived via immunoSEQ multiplex PCR, lists solely in-frame clones and lacks some. The table records 130,000 to 150,000 clones, 60% to 85% of them present only once. This record belongs to a study of cytomegalovirus exposure and HLA in healthy donors. Trimming at V came to 0 bases and at J to 4 bases, leaving 5 bases not matched to a gene. Germline V gene data show CDR1 as SGHRS and CDR2 as YFSETQ. The CDR3 length is 15 residues.

Sample: PBMCs. The J gene is TRBJ1-2, the V gene TRBV5-1, with 8 positions matching TRBD1. This clonotype was sampled from a man aged 35-49 years in good health and CMV-seropositive. The CDR3 is CASSLAGQGGYGYTF. In nucleotides, the CDR3 is TGCGCCAGCAGCTTGGCAGGACAGGGAGGCTATGGCTACACCTTC.